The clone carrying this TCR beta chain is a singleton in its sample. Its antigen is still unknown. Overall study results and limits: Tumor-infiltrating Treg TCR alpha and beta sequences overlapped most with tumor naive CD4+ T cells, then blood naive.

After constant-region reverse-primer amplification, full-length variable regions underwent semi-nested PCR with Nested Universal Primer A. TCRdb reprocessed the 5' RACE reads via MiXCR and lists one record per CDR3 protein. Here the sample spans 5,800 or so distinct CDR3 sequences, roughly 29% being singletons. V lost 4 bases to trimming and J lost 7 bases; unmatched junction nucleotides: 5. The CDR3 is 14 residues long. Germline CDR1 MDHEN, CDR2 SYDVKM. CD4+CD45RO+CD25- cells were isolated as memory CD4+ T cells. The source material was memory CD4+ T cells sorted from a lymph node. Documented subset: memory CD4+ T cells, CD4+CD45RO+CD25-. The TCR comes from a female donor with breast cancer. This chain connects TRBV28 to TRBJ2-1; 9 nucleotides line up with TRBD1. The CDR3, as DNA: TGTGCCAGCAGTTGGGACAGGGTCAAGAATGAGCAGTTCTTC. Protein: CASSWDRVKNEQFF.